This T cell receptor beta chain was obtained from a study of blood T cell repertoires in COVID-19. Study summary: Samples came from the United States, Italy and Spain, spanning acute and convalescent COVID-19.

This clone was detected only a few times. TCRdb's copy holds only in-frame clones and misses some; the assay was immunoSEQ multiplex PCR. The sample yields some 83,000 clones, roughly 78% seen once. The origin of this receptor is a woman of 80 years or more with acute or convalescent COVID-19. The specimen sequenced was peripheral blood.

The CDR3 sequence is CASSWLGAGGFYEQYF. CDR3 DNA sequence: TGTGCCAGCAGCTGGCTGGGAGCGGGAGGGTTCTACGAGCAGTACTTC. The chain is built from TRBV7-2 and TRBJ2-7; TRBD2 aligns across 10 bases. After removal of 4 bases from V and 3 bases from J, the junction contained 9 bases not matched to a gene. This CDR3 spans 16 amino acids. Germline values: CDR1 SGHTA, CDR2 FQGNSA.